These T cell receptor beta chains were read from a single sample in a study of T cells in Graves' hyperthyroidism and ophthalmopathy. MiXCR, applied by TCRdb to the multiplex PCR reads, yields one record per CDR3 protein. The sample yields hundreds of thousands of distinct CDR3 sequences, 14% seen once. The sample taken for sequencing was blood. The origin of the receptors is a young woman with Graves' hyperthyroidism. Both conserved end residues are part of each CDR3. Each record gives: V gene, CDR3 length, D gene, J gene, clone size, CDR3 protein, CDR3 DNA. The D gene is left open where the match is weak. Only some rows state a clone size, as once, few, many or a class for expanded clones.

TRBV7-2	20	TRBD2	TRBJ2-2	few	CASSLIGPSSGRASTGELFF	TGTGCCAGCAGCTTAATCGGGCCCTCTAGCGGGAGGGCAAGCACCGGGGAGCTGTTTTTT
TRBV25-1	15	TRBD1	TRBJ1-1	-	CASSERQGGNTEAFF	TGTGCCAGCAGTGAGCGACAGGGAGGTAACACTGAAGCTTTCTTT
TRBV20-1	15	TRBD2	TRBJ2-1	few	CSAIGTSRSYNEQFF	TGCAGTGCCATAGGGACTAGCAGGTCCTACAATGAGCAGTTCTTC
TRBV6-1	15	-	TRBJ1-2	many	CASRTGAEARYGYTF	TGTGCCAGCAGGACCGGGGCGGAGGCCCGTTATGGCTACACCTTC
TRBV30	12	-	TRBJ2-3	-	CAWSGDTDTQYF	TGTGCCTGGAGTGGGGATACAGATACGCAGTATTTT
TRBV6-2/TRBV6-3	15	-	TRBJ1-1	few	CASSYSPPTGTEAFF	TGTGCCAGCAGTTACTCGCCACCAACGGGGACTGAAGCTTTCTTT
TRBV5-1	15	TRBD1	TRBJ2-7	many	CASSGRGRGPHEQYF	TGCGCCAGCAGCGGACGTGGCAGGGGGCCGCACGAGCAGTACTTC
TRBV30	12	-	TRBJ1-2	many	CAWNGGNYGYTF	TGTGCCTGGAATGGCGGCAACTATGGCTACACCTTC
TRBV6-1	13	-	TRBJ2-7	many	CASRYNTGLEQYF	TGTGCCAGCAGGTATAATACAGGGCTCGAGCAGTACTTC
TRBV7-9	16	TRBD1	TRBJ1-2	-	CASSSARTGTNYGYTF	TGTGCCAGCAGTTCTGCTCGGACAGGGACTAACTATGGCTACACCTTC
TRBV2	13	-	TRBJ1-1	-	CASSEQGIGEAFF	TGCGCCAGCAGCGAACAGGGCATCGGTGAAGCTTTCTTT
TRBV7-9	14	-	TRBJ2-5	many	CASTPARQQETQYF	TGTGCCAGCACCCCTGCCCGTCAGCAAGAGACCCAGTACTTC
TRBV5-1	14	-	TRBJ2-1	many	CASSPRTAINEQFF	TGCGCCAGCAGCCCTCGGACAGCCATCAATGAGCAGTTCTTC
TRBV20-1	14	-	TRBJ1-1	few	CRGGVGGPNTEAFF	TGCAGGGGAGGGGTCGGGGGCCCGAACACTGAAGCTTTCTTT
TRBV11-3	17	-	TRBJ2-2	many	CASSARTAGANTGELFF	TGTGCCAGCAGCGCCCGGACAGCTGGCGCGAACACCGGGGAGCTGTTTTTT
TRBV9	12	-	TRBJ2-5	many	CASSRTTETQYF	TGTGCCAGCAGCAGGACTACGGAGACCCAGTACTTC
TRBV4-1	14	-	TRBJ2-5	many	CASSQASTQETQYF	TGCGCCAGCAGCCAAGCGTCGACCCAAGAGACCCAGTACTTC
TRBV12-3/TRBV12-4	15	-	TRBJ2-5	many	CASSPSGTHSRTQYF	TGTGCCAGCAGTCCCTCCGGGACCCATTCTAGGACCCAGTACTTC
TRBV4-3	14	TRBD1	TRBJ2-1	few	CASSHDRGGNEQFF	TGCGCCAGCAGCCATGACAGGGGAGGAAATGAGCAGTTCTTC
TRBV7-9	15	TRBD2	TRBJ2-5	many	CASSHPWRESETQYF	TGTGCCAGCAGCCATCCCTGGCGGGAGTCAGAGACCCAGTACTTC
TRBV4-3	18	TRBD2	TRBJ2-3	few	CTSSQVRIAGGPADTQYF	TGCACCAGCAGCCAAGTCCGCATAGCGGGAGGGCCCGCAGATACGCAGTATTTT
TRBV7-3	15	-	TRBJ2-3	few	CASSQDPGSKDTQYF	TGTGCCAGCAGCCAAGACCCGGGGTCGAAAGATACGCAGTATTTT
TRBV28	13	-	TRBJ1-6	few	CASSPLLQSPLHF	TGTGCCAGCAGTCCTCTTCTGCAGTCACCCCTCCACTTT
TRBV27	19	TRBD2	TRBJ2-1	-	CASSSIGLAGEGSYNEQFF	TGTGCCAGCAGTTCCATCGGACTAGCGGGAGAAGGGTCCTACAATGAGCAGTTCTTC
TRBV6-2/TRBV6-3	15	TRBD1	TRBJ2-2	-	CASSLPGQGTGELFF	TGTGCCAGCAGTCTGCCGGGACAGGGGACCGGGGAGCTGTTTTTT
TRBV18	13	TRBD1	TRBJ1-5	many	CASSPQQGNDQHF	TGTGCCAGCTCACCCCAACAGGGGAACGACCAGCATTTT
TRBV3-1	16	-	TRBJ1-4	many	CASSRGPGRSNEKLFF	TGTGCCAGCAGCCGAGGACCGGGACGGTCTAATGAAAAACTGTTTTTT
TRBV30	16	-	TRBJ1-4	few	CAWSANRAPLGEKLFF	TGTGCCTGGAGCGCAAACAGGGCTCCTTTGGGTGAAAAACTGTTTTTT
TRBV11-2	15	-	TRBJ1-1	few	CASSRSGGSPTEAFF	TGTGCCAGCAGCCGAAGCGGGGGCAGCCCCACTGAAGCTTTCTTT
TRBV7-3	15	-	TRBJ2-4	many	CASSPGWPKGNIQYF	TGTGCCAGCAGCCCTGGGTGGCCTAAGGGAAACATTCAGTACTTC
TRBV6-5	17	TRBD1	TRBJ1-2	few	CASSERSTGNLRYGYTF	TGTGCCAGCAGCGAAAGATCGACAGGGAATCTACGATATGGCTACACCTTC